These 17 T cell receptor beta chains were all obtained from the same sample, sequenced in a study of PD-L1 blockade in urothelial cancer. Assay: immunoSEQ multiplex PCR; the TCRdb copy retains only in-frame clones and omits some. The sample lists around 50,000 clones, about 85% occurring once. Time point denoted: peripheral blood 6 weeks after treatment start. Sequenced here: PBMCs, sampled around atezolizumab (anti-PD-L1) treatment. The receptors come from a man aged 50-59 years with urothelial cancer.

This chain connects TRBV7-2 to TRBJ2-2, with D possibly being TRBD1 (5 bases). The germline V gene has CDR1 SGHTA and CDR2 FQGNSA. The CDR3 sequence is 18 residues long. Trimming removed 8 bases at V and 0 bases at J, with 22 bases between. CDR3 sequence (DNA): TGTGCCAGCGATCCCTGGAACAGGACCCTCGCGAACACCGGGGAGCTGTTTTTT. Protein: CASDPWNRTLANTGELFF.

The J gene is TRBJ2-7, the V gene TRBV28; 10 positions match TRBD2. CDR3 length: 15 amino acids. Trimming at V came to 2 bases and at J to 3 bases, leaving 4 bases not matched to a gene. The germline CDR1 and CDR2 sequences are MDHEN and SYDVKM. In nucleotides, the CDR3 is TGTGCCAGCAGTTTAGGGCTAGCGGGAGTCTACGAGCAGTACTTC. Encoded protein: CASSLGLAGVYEQYF.

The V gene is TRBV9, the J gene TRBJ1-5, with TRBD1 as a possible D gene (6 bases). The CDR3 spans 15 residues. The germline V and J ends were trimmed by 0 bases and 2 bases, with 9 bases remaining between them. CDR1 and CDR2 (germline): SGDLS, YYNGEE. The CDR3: CASSVGPGGNQPQHF. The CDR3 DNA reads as TGTGCCAGCAGCGTAGGTCCAGGGGGCAATCAGCCCCAGCATTTT.

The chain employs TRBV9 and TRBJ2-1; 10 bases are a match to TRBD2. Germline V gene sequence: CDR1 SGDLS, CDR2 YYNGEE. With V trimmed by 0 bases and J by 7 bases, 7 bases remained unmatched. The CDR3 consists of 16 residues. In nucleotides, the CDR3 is TGTGCCAGCAGCGTAGGGGGGGCTAGCGGGGGAAATGAGCAGTTCTTC. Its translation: CASSVGGASGGNEQFF.

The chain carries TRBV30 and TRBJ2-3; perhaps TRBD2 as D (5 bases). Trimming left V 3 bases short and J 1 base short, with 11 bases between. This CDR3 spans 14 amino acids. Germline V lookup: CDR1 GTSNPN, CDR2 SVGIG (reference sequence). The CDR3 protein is CAWSRDGGTDTQYF. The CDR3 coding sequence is TGTGCCTGGAGCCGTGACGGGGGCACAGATACGCAGTATTTT. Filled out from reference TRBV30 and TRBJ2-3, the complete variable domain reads SQTIHQWPATLVQPVGSPLSLECTVEGTSNPNLYWYRQAAGRGLQLLFYSVGIGQISSEVPQNLSASRPQDRQFILSSKKLLLSDSGFYLCAWSRDGGTDTQYFGPGTRLTVL.

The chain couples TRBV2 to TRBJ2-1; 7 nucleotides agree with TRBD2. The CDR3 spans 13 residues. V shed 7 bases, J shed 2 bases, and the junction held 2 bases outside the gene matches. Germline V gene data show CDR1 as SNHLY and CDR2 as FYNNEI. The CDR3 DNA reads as TGTGCCAGCATCCGGGAGGCCTACAATGAGCAGTTCTTC. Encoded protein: CASIREAYNEQFF.

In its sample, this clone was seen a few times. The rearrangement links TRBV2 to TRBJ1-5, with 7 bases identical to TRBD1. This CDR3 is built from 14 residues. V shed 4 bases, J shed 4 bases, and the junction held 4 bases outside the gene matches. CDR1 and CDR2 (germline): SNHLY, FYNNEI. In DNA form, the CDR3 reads TGTGCCAGCAGTGTCCAGGGACAGAATCAGCCCCAGCATTTT. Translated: CASSVQGQNQPQHF.

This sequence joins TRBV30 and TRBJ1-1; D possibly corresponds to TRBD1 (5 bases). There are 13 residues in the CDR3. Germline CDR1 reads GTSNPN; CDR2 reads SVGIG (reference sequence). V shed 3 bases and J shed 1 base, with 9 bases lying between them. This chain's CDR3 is CAWRDGANTEAFF. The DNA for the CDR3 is TGTGCCTGGAGGGATGGGGCGAACACTGAAGCTTTCTTT.

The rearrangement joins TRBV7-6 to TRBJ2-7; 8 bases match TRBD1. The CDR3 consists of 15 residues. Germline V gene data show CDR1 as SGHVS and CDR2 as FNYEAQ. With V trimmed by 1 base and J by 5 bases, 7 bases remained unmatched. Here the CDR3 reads CASSLVRTGSNEQYF. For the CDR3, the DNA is TGTGCCAGCAGCTTAGTCAGGACAGGGTCCAACGAGCAGTACTTC.

The CDR3 here is CASSSYGGGGETQYF. CDR3 nucleotide sequence: TGTGCCAGCAGTTCCTACGGGGGGGGAGGGGAGACCCAGTACTTC. The gene calls are TRBV27 and TRBJ2-5; 8 bases line up with TRBD2. The CDR3 runs to 15 residues. The V gene's germline CDR1 is MNHEY and CDR2 SMNVEV (reference sequence). The V and J ends lost 4 bases and 5 bases, in that order; junction bases with no gene match: 9.

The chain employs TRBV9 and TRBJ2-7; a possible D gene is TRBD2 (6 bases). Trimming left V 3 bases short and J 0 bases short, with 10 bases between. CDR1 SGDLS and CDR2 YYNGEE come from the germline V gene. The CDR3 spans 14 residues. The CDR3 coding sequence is TGTGCCAGCAGCGCCCAGACTAGCTCCTACGAGCAGTACTTC. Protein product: CASSAQTSSYEQYF.

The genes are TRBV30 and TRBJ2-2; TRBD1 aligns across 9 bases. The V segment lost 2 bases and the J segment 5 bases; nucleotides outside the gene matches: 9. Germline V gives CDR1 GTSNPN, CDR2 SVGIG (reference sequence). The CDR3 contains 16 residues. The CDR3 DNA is TGTGCCTGGAGTACGGACAGGGGAGGAGTGACCGGGGAGCTGTTTTTT. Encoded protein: CAWSTDRGGVTGELFF. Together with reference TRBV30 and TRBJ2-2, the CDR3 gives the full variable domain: SQTIHQWPATLVQPVGSPLSLECTVEGTSNPNLYWYRQAAGRGLQLLFYSVGIGQISSEVPQNLSASRPQDRQFILSSKKLLLSDSGFYLCAWSTDRGGVTGELFFGEGSRLTVL.

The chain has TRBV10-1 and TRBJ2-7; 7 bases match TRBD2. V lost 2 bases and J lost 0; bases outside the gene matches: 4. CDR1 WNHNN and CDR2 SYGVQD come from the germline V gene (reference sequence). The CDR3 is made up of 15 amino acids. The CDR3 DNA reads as TGCGCCAGCAGTGAGCGAGCGGGGAGCTCCTACGAGCAGTACTTC. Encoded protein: CASSERAGSSYEQYF.

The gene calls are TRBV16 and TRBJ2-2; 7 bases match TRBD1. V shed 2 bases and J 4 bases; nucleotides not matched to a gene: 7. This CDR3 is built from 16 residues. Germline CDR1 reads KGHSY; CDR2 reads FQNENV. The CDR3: CASSQRSGQFTGELFF. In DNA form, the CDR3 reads TGTGCCAGCAGCCAACGATCGGGACAGTTCACCGGGGAGCTGTTTTTT.

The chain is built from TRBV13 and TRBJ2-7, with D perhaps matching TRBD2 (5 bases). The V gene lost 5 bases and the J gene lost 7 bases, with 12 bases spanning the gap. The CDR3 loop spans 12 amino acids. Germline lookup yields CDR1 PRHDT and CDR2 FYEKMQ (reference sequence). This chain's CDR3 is CASSERPGEQYF. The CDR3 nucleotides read TGTGCCAGCAGCGAGAGGCCGGGGGAGCAGTACTTC. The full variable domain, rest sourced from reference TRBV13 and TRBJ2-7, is AAGVIQSPRHLIKEKRETATLKCYPIPRHDTVYWYQQGPGQDPQFLISFYEKMQSDKGSIPDRFSAQQFSDYHSELNMSSLELGDSALYFCASSERPGEQYFGPGTRLTVT.

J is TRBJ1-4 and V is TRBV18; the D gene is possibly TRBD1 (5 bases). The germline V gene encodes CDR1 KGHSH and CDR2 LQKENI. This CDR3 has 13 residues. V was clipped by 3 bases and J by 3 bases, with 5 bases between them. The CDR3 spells CASSPTANEKLFF. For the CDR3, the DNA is TGTGCCAGCTCACCGACAGCTAATGAAAAACTGTTTTTT.

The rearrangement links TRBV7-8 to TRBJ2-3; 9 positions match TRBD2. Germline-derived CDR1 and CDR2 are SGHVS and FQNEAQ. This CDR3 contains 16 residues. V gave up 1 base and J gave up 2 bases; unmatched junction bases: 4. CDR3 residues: CASSLGTSVFTDTQYF. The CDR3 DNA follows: TGTGCCAGCAGCTTAGGGACTAGCGTTTTCACAGATACGCAGTATTTT.